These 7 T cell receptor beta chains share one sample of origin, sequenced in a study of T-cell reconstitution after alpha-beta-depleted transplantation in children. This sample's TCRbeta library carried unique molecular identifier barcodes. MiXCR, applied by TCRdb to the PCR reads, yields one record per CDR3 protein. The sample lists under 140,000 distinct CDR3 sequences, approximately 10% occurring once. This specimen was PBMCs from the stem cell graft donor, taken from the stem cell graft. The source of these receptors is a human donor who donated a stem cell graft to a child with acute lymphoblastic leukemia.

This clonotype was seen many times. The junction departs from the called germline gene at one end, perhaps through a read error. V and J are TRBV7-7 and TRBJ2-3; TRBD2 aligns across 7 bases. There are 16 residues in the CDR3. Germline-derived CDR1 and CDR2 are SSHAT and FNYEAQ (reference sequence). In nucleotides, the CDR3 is TGTGCTAGCAGCTTAGGGGCTAGCGGAATCACAGATACGCAGTATTTT. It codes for CASSLGASGITDTQYF. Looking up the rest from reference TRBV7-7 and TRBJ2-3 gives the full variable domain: GAGVSQSPRYKVTKRGQDVTLRCDPISSHATLYWYQQALGQGPEFLTYFNYEAQPDKSGLPSDRFSAERPEGSISTLTIQRTEQRDSAMYRCASSLGASGITDTQYFGPGTRLTVL.

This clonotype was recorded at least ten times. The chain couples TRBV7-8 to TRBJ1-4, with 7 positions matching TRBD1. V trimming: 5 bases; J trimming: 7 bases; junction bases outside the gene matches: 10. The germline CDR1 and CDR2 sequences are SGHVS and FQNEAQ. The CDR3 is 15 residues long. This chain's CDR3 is CASSPCTGAIEKLFF. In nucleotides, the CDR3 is TGTGCCAGCAGCCCTTGTACAGGGGCTATTGAAAAACTGTTTTTT.

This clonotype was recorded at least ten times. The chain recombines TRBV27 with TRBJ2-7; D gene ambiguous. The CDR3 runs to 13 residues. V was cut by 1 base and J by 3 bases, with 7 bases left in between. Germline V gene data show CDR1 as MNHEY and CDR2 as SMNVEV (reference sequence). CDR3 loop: CASSLLRDYEQYF. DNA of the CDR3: TGTGCCAGCAGTTTATTACGCGACTACGAGCAGTACTTC.

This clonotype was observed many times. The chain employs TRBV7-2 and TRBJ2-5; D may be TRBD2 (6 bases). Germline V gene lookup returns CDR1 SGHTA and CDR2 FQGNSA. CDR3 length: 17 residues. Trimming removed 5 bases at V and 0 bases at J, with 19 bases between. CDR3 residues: CASSPGGGVRDQETQYF. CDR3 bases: TGTGCCAGCAGCCCCGGGGGTGGTGTGAGAGACCAAGAGACCCAGTACTTC.

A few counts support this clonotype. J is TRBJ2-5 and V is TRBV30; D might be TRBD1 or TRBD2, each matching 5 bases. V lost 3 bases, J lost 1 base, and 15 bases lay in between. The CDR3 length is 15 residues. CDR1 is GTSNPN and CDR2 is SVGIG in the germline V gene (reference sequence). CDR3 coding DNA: TGTGCCTGGAGGTTGGGACGGAGCACCCAAGAGACCCAGTACTTC. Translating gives CAWRLGRSTQETQYF.

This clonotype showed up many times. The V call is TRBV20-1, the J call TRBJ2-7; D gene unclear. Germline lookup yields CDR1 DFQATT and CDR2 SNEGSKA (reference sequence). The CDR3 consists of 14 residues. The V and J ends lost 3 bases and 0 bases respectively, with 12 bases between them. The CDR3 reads CSASDPSTSYEQYF. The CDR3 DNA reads TGCAGTGCTAGTGACCCATCTACCTCCTACGAGCAGTACTTC.

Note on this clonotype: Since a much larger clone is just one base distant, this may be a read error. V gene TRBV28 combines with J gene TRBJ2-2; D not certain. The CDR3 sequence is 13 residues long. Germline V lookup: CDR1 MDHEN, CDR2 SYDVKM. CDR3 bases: TGTGCCATCAGTTATAGGCGGACCGGGGAGCTGTTTTTT. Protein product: CAISYRRTGELFF.